Listed below are T cell receptor beta chains from one sample, sequenced in a study of radiotherapy plus CTLA-4 blockade in lung cancer. The table came from immunoSEQ multiplex PCR; TCRdb's copy has only in-frame clones and leaves some out. The data show tens of thousands of clones, around 90% seen once. Sequencing used peripheral blood, obtained from a patient treated with radiotherapy plus ipilimumab. These receptors were obtained from a human donor with non-small cell lung cancer that progressed on radiotherapy plus ipilimumab. Both conserved end residues are part of each CDR3. The order of the fields is V gene, CDR3 length, D gene, J gene, clone size, CDR3 protein, CDR3 DNA. D genes are given only for firm matches. Clone size is stated in some rows and not others, as once, few, many or a class when expanded.

>TRBV5-6|16|NA|TRBJ1-2|NA
CASSLAGIGESYGYTF
TGTGCCAGCAGCTTGGCCGGGATAGGGGAAAGCTATGGCTACACCTTC
>TRBV4-3|13|NA|TRBJ2-5|few
CASSLNIQETQYF
TGCGCCAGCAGTCTCAACATCCAAGAGACCCAGTACTTC
>TRBV4-3|15|NA|TRBJ2-6|NA
CASSPDSSGANVLTF
TGCGCCAGCAGCCCCGACAGCTCTGGGGCCAACGTCCTGACTTTC
>TRBV5-6|16|NA|TRBJ2-7|NA
CASSWARGSPRYEQYF
TGTGCCAGCAGCTGGGCAAGGGGCTCTCCTCGTTACGAGCAGTACTTC
>TRBV7-3|13|NA|TRBJ1-6|NA
CASSLTPNSPLHF
TGTGCCAGCAGCTTAACGCCGAATTCACCCCTCCACTTT
>TRBV10-1|18|NA|TRBJ2-7|NA
CASDQRGINRGRYYEQYF
TGCGCCAGCGATCAGCGGGGGATTAACAGGGGCAGGTACTACGAGCAGTACTTC
>TRBV4-1|15|NA|TRBJ2-3|NA
CASSGFVGGTDTQYF
TGCGCCAGCAGCGGTTTTGTGGGGGGAACAGATACGCAGTATTTT
>TRBV7-9|16|TRBD2|TRBJ2-1|NA
CASRTTGTSKGNEQFF
TGTGCCAGCAGAACGACCGGGACTAGCAAAGGCAATGAGCAGTTCTTC
>TRBV4-1|18|NA|TRBJ2-2|NA
CASSQVSTGRWNTGELFF
TGCGCCAGCAGCCAAGTGTCGACAGGGAGGTGGAACACCGGGGAGCTGTTTTTT
>TRBV2|13|NA|TRBJ1-5|NA
CASSDMGNQPQHF
TGTGCCAGCAGTGATATGGGAAATCAGCCCCAGCATTTT
>TRBV5-1|15|NA|TRBJ1-4|few
CASSVDGSTNEKLFF
TGCGCCAGCAGCGTGGACGGTTCAACTAATGAAAAACTGTTTTTT
>TRBV7-2|15|NA|TRBJ1-5|NA
CASSLGQSGNQPQHF
TGTGCCAGCAGCTTAGGGCAGAGTGGCAATCAGCCCCAGCATTTT
>TRBV2|15|NA|TRBJ2-7|NA
CASSSPLAEVGEQYF
TGTGCCAGCAGCTCCCCCCTGGCGGAAGTGGGCGAGCAGTACTTC